These T cell receptor beta chains were read from a single sample in a study of blood T cell repertoires in COVID-19. Method: immunoSEQ multiplex PCR; TCRdb's copy keeps in-frame clones and lacks some. The data hold roughly 80,000 clones, with about 90% observed a single time. Sequenced sample: peripheral blood. The receptors stem from an elderly man in a cohort sampled during active COVID-19. Both conserved end residues are part of each CDR3. A D gene is named only where the DNA matches it firmly. Size tells how often a clone was seen (once, few, many) or the class of an expanded clone, and some rows leave it out.

>16|TRBJ2-6|TRBV15|-|TRBD2
TGTGCCACCAGCAGGGGAGACAGCGGGGTGGCCAACGTCCTGACTTTC
CATSRGDSGVANVLTF
>15|TRBJ1-3|TRBV9|-|TRBD1
TGTGCCAGCAGCCCGCAGGGGGCGATGGGAAACACCATATATTTT
CASSPQGAMGNTIYF
>16|TRBJ2-1|TRBV5-6|-|TRBD2
TGTGCCAGCAGCTCTGGCGGGGGGAGCTCCTACAATGAGCAGTTCTTC
CASSSGGGSSYNEQFF
>15|TRBJ2-1|TRBV2|-|TRBD1
TGTGCCAGCAGTGAAGCCGGCAGGGGGAAGAATGAGCAGTTCTTC
CASSEAGRGKNEQFF
>13|TRBJ2-5|TRBV29-1|-|-
TGCAGCGTTGAAAGTCTAATGAGGGAGACCCAGTACTTC
CSVESLMRETQYF
>15|TRBJ1-1|TRBV9|-|TRBD1
TGTGCCAGCAGCGTAGTTACAGGGGGTCGTACTGAAGCTTTCTTT
CASSVVTGGRTEAFF
>14|TRBJ2-7|TRBV7-9|-|-
TGTGCCAGCAGCTTATGGGACAACCCCTACGAGCAGTACTTC
CASSLWDNPYEQYF
>15|TRBJ1-1|TRBV5-5|-|-
TGTGCCAGCAGGCGGGAGTGGGGCAGGTACACTGAAGCTTTCTTT
CASRREWGRYTEAFF
>16|TRBJ2-3|TRBV3-1/TRBV3-2|-|TRBD2
TGTGCCAGCAGCCCCCGGGGACTAGAGAGCACAGATACGCAGTATTTT
CASSPRGLESTDTQYF
>13|TRBJ1-2|TRBV19|-|TRBD1
TGTGCCAGTAGCGACAGGGGGGACTATGGCTACACCTTC
CASSDRGDYGYTF
>16|TRBJ2-1|TRBV19|few|TRBD2
TGTGCCAGTAGTATCCCTACTAGCGGGGGGTTCAATGAGCAGTTCTTC
CASSIPTSGGFNEQFF
>16|TRBJ2-1|TRBV28|few|TRBD2
TGTGCCAGCAGTCTCCCCCTAGCGGGGGGGCCGGGTGAGCAGTTCTTC
CASSLPLAGGPGEQFF
>13|TRBJ1-6|TRBV9|-|-
TGTGCCAGCAGCCCAGGGGTAAATTCACCCCTCCACTTT
CASSPGVNSPLHF
>10|TRBJ1-5|TRBV11-2|-|-
TGTGCCAGCAGCAGCAAGCCCCAGCATTTT
CASSSKPQHF
>12|TRBJ1-2|TRBV28|-|TRBD1
TGTGCCAGCAGTTTACAACAGGGGCGTACGGACTTC
CASSLQQGRTDF
>15|TRBJ1-1|TRBV12-5|-|TRBD1
TGTGCTAGTGGTTTGGGACAGGGGGAGAACACTGAAGCTTTCTTT
CASGLGQGENTEAFF
>14|TRBJ1-4|TRBV3-1/TRBV3-2|-|-
TGTGCCAGCAGGGTGTCGGGGGGTAATGAAAAACTGTTTTTT
CASRVSGGNEKLFF
>13|TRBJ1-6|TRBV12-3/TRBV12-4|-|-
TGTGCCAGCAGTTTCGGGTATAATTCACCCCTCCACTTT
CASSFGYNSPLHF
>16|TRBJ2-1|TRBV4-2|-|TRBD1
TGTGCCAGCAGCCTTACCGGGACAGGGACGGACAATGAGCAGTTCTTC
CASSLTGTGTDNEQFF
>15|TRBJ1-6|TRBV6-6|-|-
TGTGCCAGCAGCCGGGAGAAGTCCTATAATTCACCCCTCCACTTT
CASSREKSYNSPLHF
>15|TRBJ1-3|TRBV2|-|-
TGTGCCAGCAGTGAGCAGGGGACCTCTGGAAACACCATATATTTT
CASSEQGTSGNTIYF
>16|TRBJ2-3|TRBV4-3|-|TRBD2
TGCGCCAGCAGCCAAGGTCCTAGCGGGAGCACAGATACGCAGTATTTT
CASSQGPSGSTDTQYF
>15|TRBJ1-1|TRBV7-2|-|-
TGTGCCAGCAGCTGGCTTGGGCCAGGAAAACCTGAAGCTTTCTTT
CASSWLGPGKPEAFF
>13|TRBJ1-1|TRBV7-2|-|-
TGTGCCAGCAGCGCCCAGAAGAACACTGAAGCTTTCTTT
CASSAQKNTEAFF
>14|TRBJ2-7|TRBV9|few|-
TGTGCCAGCAGCCCCAGAGGATCGATATACGAGCAGTACTTC
CASSPRGSIYEQYF
>16|TRBJ2-1|TRBV3-1/TRBV3-2|-|-
TGTGCCAGCAGCCAAGCTACAGGGTCCTCAATGAATGAGCAGTTCTTC
CASSQATGSSMNEQFF
>14|TRBJ2-2|TRBV3-1/TRBV3-2|-|TRBD1
TGTGCCAGCAGCCAAGAAGGGGGCTCCGGGGAGCTGTTTTTT
CASSQEGGSGELFF
>12|TRBJ1-1|TRBV5-6|few|TRBD1
TGTGCCAGCAGCCCACCGACAGGGTTAGCTTTCTTT
CASSPPTGLAFF
>15|TRBJ1-5|TRBV6-5|few|-
TGTGCCAGCAGTCCCCTGACCGAGGGCAATCAGCCCCAGCATTTT
CASSPLTEGNQPQHF
>16|TRBJ2-1|TRBV6-4|few|TRBD2
TGTGCCAGCAGCCCCGCTAGCGGGGGAGGCTACAATGAGCAGTTCTTC
CASSPASGGGYNEQFF
>13|TRBJ1-2|TRBV20-1|-|TRBD1
TGCAGTGCGAGTGACAGGGCCGCTTATGGCTACACCTTC
CSASDRAAYGYTF
>13|TRBJ2-1|TRBV2|few|-
TGTGCCAGCACCCGGGAAACCTACAATGAGCAGTTCTTC
CASTRETYNEQFF
>11|TRBJ1-1|TRBV20-1|-|-
TGCAGTGGGCAGGGCTACCCTGAAGCTTTCTTT
CSGQGYPEAFF
>16|TRBJ1-5|TRBV6-6|-|-
TGTGCCAGCAGTTACTCGGGCAGGGAGGGAGGACAGCCCCAGCATTTT
CASSYSGREGGQPQHF
>15|TRBJ2-5|TRBV6-2/TRBV6-3|-|TRBD2
TGTGCCAGCAGTGCCGGACTAGCGGGAGGGGAGACCCAGTACTTC
CASSAGLAGGETQYF
>17|TRBJ1-1|TRBV3-1/TRBV3-2|-|-
TGTGCCAGCAGCCAAGAAGGTGAGGTCTCGGTGAACACTGAAGCTTTCTTT
CASSQEGEVSVNTEAFF
>15|TRBJ2-1|TRBV6-1|-|TRBD2
TGTGCCAGCAGTGATCCGGGGGGGGTTTACAATGAGCAGTTCTTC
CASSDPGGVYNEQFF
>15|TRBJ1-6|TRBV19|-|-
TGTGCCAGTAGTATGGCGGGTCAGGGGTATTCACCCCTCCACTTT
CASSMAGQGYSPLHF
>12|TRBJ1-2|TRBV4-1|-|-
TGCGCCAGCAGCCAAGCCAGCTATGGCTACACCTTC
CASSQASYGYTF
>16|TRBJ2-1|TRBV25-1|-|TRBD2
TGTGCCAGCAGTGAAACTAGCGGGGGAAGTTACAATGAGCAGTTCTTC
CASSETSGGSYNEQFF
>17|TRBJ1-6|TRBV6-4|once|-
TGTGCCAGCAGCACCCGCCGGGAGACATTTTATAATTCACCCCTCCACTTT
CASSTRRETFYNSPLHF
>12|TRBJ2-1|TRBV6-6|-|-
TGTGCCGGAGGACAGGCGGGGAATGAGCAGTTCTTC
CAGGQAGNEQFF
>14|TRBJ1-1|TRBV4-3|-|TRBD1
TGCGCCAGCAGCCGAGGGACAGGGGCCACTGAAGCTTTCTTT
CASSRGTGATEAFF
>15|TRBJ2-2|TRBV4-1|few|-
TGCGCCAACCTACAGGGCTACTGTAACACCGGGGAGCTGTTTTTT
CANLQGYCNTGELFF
>13|TRBJ1-1|TRBV2|-|-
TGTGCCAGCAGTGCCGGACTGGTTACTGAAGCTTTCTTT
CASSAGLVTEAFF